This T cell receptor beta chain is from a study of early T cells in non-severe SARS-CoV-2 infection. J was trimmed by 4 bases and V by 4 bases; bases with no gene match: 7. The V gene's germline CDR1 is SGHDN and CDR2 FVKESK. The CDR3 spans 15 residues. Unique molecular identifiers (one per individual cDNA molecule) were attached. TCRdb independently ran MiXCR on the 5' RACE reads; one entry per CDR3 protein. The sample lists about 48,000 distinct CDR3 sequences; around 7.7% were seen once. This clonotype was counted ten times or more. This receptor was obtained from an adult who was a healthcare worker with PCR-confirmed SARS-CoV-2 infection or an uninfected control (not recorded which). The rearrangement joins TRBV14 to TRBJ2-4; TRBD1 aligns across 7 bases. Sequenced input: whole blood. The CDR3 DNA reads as TGTGCCAGCAGCCTTACTACGGGACAGAAAAACATTCAGTACTTC. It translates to CASSLTTGQKNIQYF.